This is a list of T cell receptor beta chains from one sample in a study of shared clonotypes between healthy human individuals. Produced via immunoSEQ multiplex PCR; TCRdb's table is partial and in-frame only. The repertoire holds under 550,000 clones, with almost 97% as singletons. Sequenced material: naive CD4+ T cells sorted from blood. These receptors were collected from a woman aged 25 to 39 in good health. Both conserved end residues are part of each CDR3. The order of the fields is clone size, D gene, V gene, J gene, CDR3 length, CDR3 DNA, CDR3 protein. A D gene is named only where the DNA matches it firmly. Clone size is not always given. Where it is, it says once, few, many or a class for expanded clones.

-	TRBD2	TRBV30	TRBJ2-7	14	TGTGCCTGGGCCCAGCGGGAAACCTCCTACGAGCAGTACTTC	CAWAQRETSYEQYF
-	-	TRBV6-5	TRBJ2-7	14	TGTGCCAGCAGTTACTGGGGGAGCTCCTACGAGCAGTACTTC	CASSYWGSSYEQYF
-	-	TRBV2	TRBJ2-7	11	TGTGCCAGCAGAAAGGGGCACGAGCAGTACTTC	CASRKGHEQYF
once	TRBD1	TRBV27	TRBJ2-7	13	TGTGCCAGCAGTCCCAGGACAGGCTACGAGCAGTACTTC	CASSPRTGYEQYF
-	-	TRBV28	TRBJ1-1	12	TGTGCCAGCAGTTCCATGACGGTTGAAGCTTTCTTT	CASSSMTVEAFF
-	TRBD2	TRBV5-4	TRBJ2-1	16	TGTGCCAGCAGCTCGCCCGGGCGGGAGGGCCTCGTTGAGCAGTTCTTC	CASSSPGREGLVEQFF
-	-	TRBV6-5	TRBJ1-5	12	TGTGCCAGCAGACCTTCGGGTCAGCCCCAGCATTTT	CASRPSGQPQHF
-	-	TRBV18	TRBJ2-5	13	TGTGCCAGCTCACCACAGGGGCAGGAGACCCAGTACTTC	CASSPQGQETQYF
-	-	TRBV5-1	TRBJ1-4	15	TGCGCCAGCAGCTGGAAAGGGGCGACTAATGAAAAACTGTTTTTT	CASSWKGATNEKLFF
-	TRBD2	TRBV19	TRBJ2-3	13	TGTGCCAGTAGTACGGGAGGGGGAGATACGCAGTATTTT	CASSTGGGDTQYF
once	-	TRBV4-1	TRBJ2-3	14	TGCGCCAGCAAGCCGGGACTCGGCACAGATACGCAGTATTTT	CASKPGLGTDTQYF
-	TRBD2	TRBV6-5	TRBJ2-5	14	TGTGCCAGCAGTTTGGGACTAGCCTTCGAGACCCAGTACTTC	CASSLGLAFETQYF
once	-	TRBV5-1	TRBJ2-3	12	TGCGCCAGCAGCCCTCACTCCGATACGCAGTATTTT	CASSPHSDTQYF
-	-	TRBV5-1	TRBJ2-4	12	TGCGCCAGCAGTCAAGACCGAAACATTCAGTACTTC	CASSQDRNIQYF
-	TRBD1	TRBV2	TRBJ1-5	17	TGTGCCAGCAGGAAGGACAGGGGAAATTATAGCAATCAGCCCCAGCATTTT	CASRKDRGNYSNQPQHF
-	-	TRBV19	TRBJ1-2	13	TGTGCCAGTAGTACCTGGGGCCAGTATGGCTACACCTTC	CASSTWGQYGYTF
-	TRBD2	TRBV19	TRBJ2-1	17	TGTGCCAGTAGTACGCTAGCGGGGTTAAGCTCCTACAATGAGCAGTTCTTC	CASSTLAGLSSYNEQFF
-	-	TRBV6-1	TRBJ2-3	14	TGTGCCAGCAGTGCTGCCTTTTACACAGATACGCAGTATTTT	CASSAAFYTDTQYF
-	-	TRBV5-5	TRBJ1-5	14	TGTGCCAGCAGCTCTAAGGTCGGTTTTCAGCCCCAGCATTTT	CASSSKVGFQPQHF
-	-	TRBV7-9	TRBJ2-7	13	TGTGCCAGCACTATAGGACAGTCCTACGAGCAGTACTTC	CASTIGQSYEQYF